This is a list of T cell receptor beta chains from one sample in a study of cytomegalovirus exposure and HLA in healthy donors. The repertoire was sequenced with immunoSEQ multiplex PCR; TCRdb's copy has only in-frame clones and lacks some. The table has around 140,000 clones, approximately 82% seen once; the top ten hold approximately 1.4%. Material: PBMCs. These receptors were collected from a man aged 40-55 years in good health and CMV-seronegative. The CDR3 runs from the conserved cysteine through the conserved F or W. D genes are given only for firm matches. Clone size, where shown, is once, few, many, or a class for clones that have expanded.

CDR3 DNA	CDR3 protein	D gene	J gene	CDR3 length	clone size	V gene
TGCGCCAGCAGCTTCCTGACAGCCTACGAGCAGTACTTC	CASSFLTAYEQYF	-	TRBJ2-7	13	few	TRBV5-1
TGCGCCAGCAGCTTAAACAGGGAAGATACGCAGTATTTT	CASSLNREDTQYF	-	TRBJ2-3	13	-	TRBV5-1
TGTGCCAGCACGCTAGCGGGAGGGTTTGGAGATGAGCAGTTCTTC	CASTLAGGFGDEQFF	TRBD2	TRBJ2-1	15	-	TRBV7-2
TGTGCCAGCAGCTTAGAACTAGCGGGAGGGCCATACACCGGGGAGCTGTTTTTT	CASSLELAGGPYTGELFF	TRBD2	TRBJ2-2	18	-	TRBV7-9
TGTGCCAGCAGCCCTGGACAGGGCTACTACGAGCAGTACTTC	CASSPGQGYYEQYF	TRBD1	TRBJ2-7	14	-	TRBV11-2
TGCGCCAGCAGCCAAGATTGGGGAGAGGGCGCGGAAGCTTCACCCCTCCACTTT	CASSQDWGEGAEASPLHF	-	TRBJ1-6	18	once	TRBV4-1
TGCAGCGTTGAACTGAGAATGAACACTGAAGCTTTCTTT	CSVELRMNTEAFF	-	TRBJ1-1	13	-	TRBV29-1
TGTGCCAGCAGCTTGGATTTGGGACACCGCTCCTACGAGCAGTACTTC	CASSLDLGHRSYEQYF	-	TRBJ2-7	16	-	TRBV5-6
TGTGCCAGTAGTATGATTGGGCGGGGGGGCGGAGAGACCCAGTACTTC	CASSMIGRGGGETQYF	TRBD2	TRBJ2-5	16	-	TRBV19
TGTGCCTGGAGCCGGACAGTCTATGGCTACACCTTC	CAWSRTVYGYTF	-	TRBJ1-2	12	-	TRBV30
TGTGCCAGCACCCGAAAGGCGGACAGGCCTGGAAACACCATATATTTT	CASTRKADRPGNTIYF	-	TRBJ1-3	16	-	TRBV21-1
TGTGCCAGCAGCTTGGGAGGAAACACTGAAGCTTTCTTT	CASSLGGNTEAFF	-	TRBJ1-1	13	-	TRBV5-8
TGCAGCGCCTGGACAGGGGGAATTTATGGCTACACCTTC	CSAWTGGIYGYTF	TRBD1	TRBJ1-2	13	-	TRBV29-1
TGTGCCAGCAGTTTAGGGACACACTACGAGCAGTACTTC	CASSLGTHYEQYF	-	TRBJ2-7	13	-	TRBV27
TGCGCCAGCAGCTTGACAGGACAGGATAGGGATGATTCACCCCTCCACTTT	CASSLTGQDRDDSPLHF	TRBD1	TRBJ1-6	17	once	TRBV5-1
TGCGCCAGCAGCTTGCAACAGGGGGCAGAGAGATATGGCTACACCTTC	CASSLQQGAERYGYTF	TRBD1	TRBJ1-2	16	-	TRBV5-1
TGTGCCAGCAGCCCTCTGACACTTGCAACTAATGAAAAACTGTTTTTT	CASSPLTLATNEKLFF	-	TRBJ1-4	16	-	TRBV7-9
TGTGCCAGCAGCTTAGCTGCAGGGATCCGAAACACCTACGAGCAGTACTTC	CASSLAAGIRNTYEQYF	-	TRBJ2-7	17	-	TRBV7-8
TGTGCCAGCAGCTACAGGTTCTCTGGGGCCAACGTCCTGACTTTC	CASSYRFSGANVLTF	-	TRBJ2-6	15	once	TRBV5-8
TGTGCCAGCAGCCCGAGGCGCGGACTAGCGGGAGGGGGCACCACCGGGGAGCTGTTTTTT	CASSPRRGLAGGGTTGELFF	TRBD2	TRBJ2-2	20	-	TRBV7-8
TGTGCCAGCAGCCAAACCACAGGGGGCGCCGGTCAGCCCCAGCATTTT	CASSQTTGGAGQPQHF	TRBD1	TRBJ1-5	16	-	TRBV7-9
TGTGCCAGCAGTCCTGGCCCTGCAGGGTACTATGGCTACACCTTC	CASSPGPAGYYGYTF	-	TRBJ1-2	15	-	TRBV27
TGTGCCAGCAGCCCCCACCGATTAGCGGTCGAGCAGTACTTC	CASSPHRLAVEQYF	-	TRBJ2-7	14	-	TRBV7-3
TGTGCCAGCAGCCAGGGATTTATGAACACCGGGGAGCTGTTTTTT	CASSQGFMNTGELFF	-	TRBJ2-2	15	-	TRBV2
TGTGCCAGCAGTCTACGGACTGAGATTGGGGATACGCAGTATTTT	CASSLRTEIGDTQYF	-	TRBJ2-3	15	-	TRBV6-6
TGTGCCACCGGACAGAGCTCCTACAATGAGCAGTTCTTC	CATGQSSYNEQFF	-	TRBJ2-1	13	once	TRBV6-5
TGCGCCAGCAGCTGGGACAACCAAGAGACCCAGTACTTC	CASSWDNQETQYF	-	TRBJ2-5	13	-	TRBV5-1
TGTGCCAGCAGTGGGCAGATCCTCTCCTACGAGCAGTACTTC	CASSGQILSYEQYF	-	TRBJ2-7	14	-	TRBV2
TGTGCCAGCAGCTTAATGGGACAGGGATTCTCGTCCCCAGATACGCAGTATTTT	CASSLMGQGFSSPDTQYF	TRBD1	TRBJ2-3	18	-	TRBV7-3
TGTGCCAGCAGGATCACAGGGACAAGTGAGCAGTTCTTC	CASRITGTSEQFF	-	TRBJ2-1	13	few	TRBV28
TGCGCCAGCAGCCGTGGGTTTCTAGCGGGGGGCCCTCCGGGCACAGATACGCAGTATTTT	CASSRGFLAGGPPGTDTQYF	TRBD2	TRBJ2-3	20	-	TRBV4-1
TGTGCCAGCAGCATGGGACATCGTGGCACTGAAGCTTTCTTT	CASSMGHRGTEAFF	-	TRBJ1-1	14	-	TRBV13
TGTGCCAGCAGCTCAGGGGAGCTGTTTTTT	CASSSGELFF	-	TRBJ2-2	10	-	TRBV7-8
TGTGCCAGCACCAGGACAGGGGCCGTAACTAACACTGAAGCTTTCTTT	CASTRTGAVTNTEAFF	TRBD1	TRBJ1-1	16	-	TRBV27
TGCGCCAGCAGCTTGGCGGCACAGAGCTACGAGCAGTACTTC	CASSLAAQSYEQYF	-	TRBJ2-7	14	-	TRBV5-1
TGTGCCAGCAGTGGGGACTCAAACACCGGGGAGCTGTTTTTT	CASSGDSNTGELFF	-	TRBJ2-2	14	-	TRBV2
TGTGCCAGCAGCTTAGTATTGGGGGGGGGAGATACGCAGTATTTT	CASSLVLGGGDTQYF	TRBD2	TRBJ2-3	15	-	TRBV7-9
TGTGCCAGCAGCTTAGTAAGAACTGTTTCCTACAATGAGCAGTTCTTC	CASSLVRTVSYNEQFF	-	TRBJ2-1	16	-	TRBV7-8
TGTGCCAGTAGTATAGATGGAGGACAGGGTATGGATACGCAGTATTTT	CASSIDGGQGMDTQYF	TRBD1	TRBJ2-3	16	-	TRBV19
TGTGCCAGCAGCTTAGATCCCGCGGGCGGGGAGCTGTTTTTT	CASSLDPAGGELFF	-	TRBJ2-2	14	-	TRBV7-2
TGTGCCAGCAGTTACTCTTTGGCCAAAAACATTCAGTACTTC	CASSYSLAKNIQYF	-	TRBJ2-4	14	once	TRBV27
TGTGCCAGCAGCTTCTCACTAGCGGGTTACAATGAGCAGTTCTTC	CASSFSLAGYNEQFF	TRBD2	TRBJ2-1	15	few	TRBV7-2
TGTGCCACCAGCTGGGGGACAGGGGTAAAGACCCAGTACTTC	CATSWGTGVKTQYF	TRBD1	TRBJ2-5	14	-	TRBV15
TGTGCCAGCAGCCGGACTAGCTCCTACGAGCAGTACTTC	CASSRTSSYEQYF	TRBD2	TRBJ2-7	13	-	TRBV7-8
TGTGCCAGCAGCAAAGCGGGTTTCGACACTGAACCTTATGGCTACACCTTC	CASSKAGFDTEPYGYTF	-	TRBJ1-2	17	-	TRBV21-1
TGTGCCAGCAGCCAGCCGGGACAGGGTAACGAGCAGTACTTC	CASSQPGQGNEQYF	TRBD1	TRBJ2-7	14	-	TRBV7-2
TGTGCCAGCAGCTTGCGGGACGGGCTCTGGGGTACGCAGTATTTT	CASSLRDGLWGTQYF	-	TRBJ2-3	15	once	TRBV13
TGCGCCAGCAGCAGGCGGTTACAGGGTTCGAATGAGCAGTTCTTC	CASSRRLQGSNEQFF	-	TRBJ2-1	15	-	TRBV5-1
TGTGCCAGCAGCTTGAGGTGGACAGGGGGCGGACCAACGACAGATACGCAGTATTTT	CASSLRWTGGGPTTDTQYF	TRBD1	TRBJ2-3	19	-	TRBV5-8
TGTGCCAGCAGCTTAAAGACAGGGGTGACTGAAGCTTTCTTT	CASSLKTGVTEAFF	TRBD1	TRBJ1-1	14	-	TRBV7-3
TGTGCCAGCAGTGAAGCAGGCAGGGCACCAAACTATGGCTACACCTTC	CASSEAGRAPNYGYTF	-	TRBJ1-2	16	few	TRBV2
TGTGCCAGCAGCCCGGAGGGGGGGCCAGGAGATACGCAGTATTTT	CASSPEGGPGDTQYF	-	TRBJ2-3	15	-	TRBV6-6
TGTTCCAGCAGCTATCAGACGGAGACTTACGAGCAGTACTTC	CSSSYQTETYEQYF	-	TRBJ2-7	14	-	TRBV7-9
TGTGCCAGCGGCCGCCGACTAGCGACTTTGAACACCGGGGAGCTGTTTTTT	CASGRRLATLNTGELFF	TRBD2	TRBJ2-2	17	few	TRBV5-4
TGCGCCAGCAGCTTGGGGCAGGGTCTCCCACATGGGCAGTACTTC	CASSLGQGLPHGQYF	-	TRBJ2-7	15	-	TRBV5-1
TGTGCCAGCCGCAGGGACAGCCTTTCCTACGAGCAGTACTTC	CASRRDSLSYEQYF	TRBD1	TRBJ2-7	14	-	TRBV7-3
TGTGCCAGCAGTTACGGGACTAGCCCTTACAATGAGCAGTTCTTC	CASSYGTSPYNEQFF	TRBD2	TRBJ2-1	15	-	TRBV6-6
TGTGCCAGCAGTGAACAAGGACTCGACTACGAGCAGTACTTC	CASSEQGLDYEQYF	-	TRBJ2-7	14	-	TRBV25-1
TGTGCCAGCAGAGTGGGACTAGCGGGAGTTTATGAGCAGTTCTTC	CASRVGLAGVYEQFF	TRBD2	TRBJ2-1	15	-	TRBV2